This TCR beta chain stems from a study of OX40 agonist ivuxolimab in advanced cancers. Study conclusions and caveats: Clonal expansion in partial responders at 0.1-3.0 mg/kg ranked among the lowest.

Method: immunoSEQ multiplex PCR; TCRdb's copy keeps in-frame clones and lacks some. The data hold roughly 57,000 clones, with 84% observed a single time. V lost 2 bases and J 2 bases, leaving 7 bases between the germline ends. Germline loops: CDR1 MNHNY, CDR2 SVGAGI (reference sequence). The CDR3 extends over 13 amino acids. Of note for this clone: Antigen specificity is unknown.

The sample here was CD4+ or CD8+ T cells sorted from blood, taken in a trial of the OX40 agonist ivuxolimab. The clonotype originates from an adult with an advanced solid tumor such as melanoma, head and neck, liver or kidney cancer. The chain couples TRBV6-6 to TRBJ2-7; tentative D call: TRBD1 (5 bases). The CDR3 spells CASSYGAAYEQYF. The CDR3 nucleotides read TGTGCCAGCAGTTACGGGGCCGCCTACGAGCAGTACTTC.